The source of this T cell receptor beta chain is a study of T cell repertoires in cytomegalovirus infection. Germline V lookup: CDR1 SNHLY, CDR2 FYNNEI. Trimming removed 2 bases at V and 0 bases at J, with 17 bases between. The CDR3 runs to 19 residues. One entry per CDR3 protein results from TCRdb running MiXCR on the reads. The sample records more than 65,000 distinct CDR3 sequences, around 49% being singletons. For this clonotype: Its antigen is still unknown.

Sequenced here: CD8+ T cells from cultured PBMCs, sampled from culture after CMV antigen stimulation. The sequence was collected from a human donor in good health (CMV status not recorded). Some clones in this sample may be carry-over from other donors' samples. V and J are TRBV2 and TRBJ2-6, with D maybe TRBD2 (5 bases). The CDR3 protein is CASSESRRAENSGANVLTF. The CDR3 nucleotides read TGTGCCAGCAGTGAAAGCCGGCGGGCCGAGAACTCTGGGGCCAACGTCCTGACTTTC.